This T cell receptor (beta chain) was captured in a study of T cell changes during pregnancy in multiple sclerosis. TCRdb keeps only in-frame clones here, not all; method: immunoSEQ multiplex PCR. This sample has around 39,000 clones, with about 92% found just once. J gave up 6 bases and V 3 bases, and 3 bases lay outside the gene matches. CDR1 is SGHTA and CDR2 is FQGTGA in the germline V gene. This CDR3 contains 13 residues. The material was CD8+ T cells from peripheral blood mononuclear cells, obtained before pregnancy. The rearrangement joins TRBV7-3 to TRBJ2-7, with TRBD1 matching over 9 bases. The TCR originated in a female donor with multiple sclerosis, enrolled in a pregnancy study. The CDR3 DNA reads TGTGCCAGCAGCTTTACAGGGGGCGGCGAGCAGTACTTC. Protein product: CASSFTGGGEQYF.